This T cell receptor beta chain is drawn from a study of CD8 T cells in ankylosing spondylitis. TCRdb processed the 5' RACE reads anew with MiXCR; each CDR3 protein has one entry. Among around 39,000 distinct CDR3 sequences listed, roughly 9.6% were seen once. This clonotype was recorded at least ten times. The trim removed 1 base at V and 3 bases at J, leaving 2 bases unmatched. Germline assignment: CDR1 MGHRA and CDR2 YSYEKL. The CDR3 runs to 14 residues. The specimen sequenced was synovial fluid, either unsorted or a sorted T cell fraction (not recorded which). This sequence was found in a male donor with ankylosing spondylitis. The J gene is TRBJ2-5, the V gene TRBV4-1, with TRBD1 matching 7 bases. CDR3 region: CASSQVTGEETQYF. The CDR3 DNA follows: TGCGCCAGCAGCCAAGTTACAGGGGAAGAGACCCAGTACTTC.